This TCR beta chain was recovered during a study of control samples from healthy donors and cancer patients. Trimming cost V 4 bases and J 6 bases; bases outside gene matches: 8. This CDR3 comprises 16 residues. Germline V gene data show CDR1 as SGDLS and CDR2 as YYNGEE. Profiling relied on immunoSEQ multiplex PCR, and the TCRdb table lists in-frame clones only, not all of them. Here the sample spans about 160,000 clones, approximately 94% being singletons. The rearrangement joins TRBV9 to TRBJ2-3; 13 nucleotides match TRBD2. The receptor's source is a man aged 55 to 70 with colorectal cancer. The sequencing input was PBMCs. The DNA for the CDR3 is TGTGCCAGCAGCCCCACACTAGCGGGGGGGCGGGATACGCAGTATTTT. Residues: CASSPTLAGGRDTQYF. Full variable domain (remainder filled in from reference TRBV9 and TRBJ2-3): DSGVTQTPKHLITATGQRVTLRCSPRSGDLSVYWYQQSLDQGLQFLIQYYNGEERAKGNILERFSAQQFPDLHSELNLSSLELGDSALYFCASSPTLAGGRDTQYFGPGTRLTVL.